This TCR beta chain emerged from a study of early T cells in non-severe SARS-CoV-2 infection. Study information: The study sequenced bulk RNA from unsorted whole blood, with chains unpaired.

This clonotype was seen repeatedly, ten times or more. Its antigen is currently unknown. Unique molecular identifiers were added to individual cDNA molecules. MiXCR, applied by TCRdb to the 5' RACE reads, yields one record per CDR3 protein. This sample has about 48,000 distinct CDR3 sequences, with 7% to 9% found just once. Points from the study as a whole: The matching step, a VDJdb search, favored anti-spike CD8 responses and missed private and CD4 specificities.

This CDR3 has 15 amino acids. Per the germline V gene, CDR1 is MNHEY and CDR2 is SVGEGT. With V trimmed by 6 bases and J by 3 bases, 6 bases remained unmatched. This TCR came from an adult who was a healthcare worker with PCR-confirmed SARS-CoV-2 infection or an uninfected control (not recorded which). Sequencing used whole blood. The rearrangement links TRBV6-2 or TRBV6-3 to TRBJ1-5, with 9 positions matching TRBD1. The CDR3 region is CASSSGQGNNQPQHF. As DNA, the CDR3 is TGTGCCAGCAGCTCTGGACAGGGGAACAATCAGCCCCAGCATTTT.